The 26 T cell receptor beta chains below were found in one sample sequenced in a study of CD8+ T cells in alopecia areata. cDNA serving as the sequencing template came from extracted, reverse transcribed RNA. Using immunoSEQ multiplex PCR, the repertoire was profiled, and TCRdb retains in-frame clones only, with some absent. Of around 13,000 clones in the sample, 65% to 70% are singletons; the top ten hold 7% to 7.5%. Sample treatment: oral pan-JAK inhibitor, 5-10 mg twice daily. Individuals with alopecia areata gave both lesional scalp punch biopsies and peripheral blood for collection. The specimen was skin, collected at week 4, from a patient treated with tofacitinib. The receptors come from a human donor with alopecia areata.

The chain links TRBV10-3 to TRBJ2-3; 9 nucleotides match TRBD1. The germline CDR1 and CDR2 sequences are ENHRY and SYGVKD. The CDR3 extends over 15 amino acids. J gave up 2 bases and V 7 bases, and 7 bases lay outside the gene matches. Here the CDR3 reads CAINRDRDLTDTQYF. The CDR3, as DNA: TGTGCCATCAATCGGGACAGGGACCTCACAGATACGCAGTATTTT.

The V gene is TRBV6-6, the J gene TRBJ1-1; D is unresolved. Germline CDR1 MNHNY, CDR2 SVGAGI (reference sequence). This CDR3 has 12 residues. Trimming took off 0 bases at V and 10 bases at J, with 9 bases between the two ends. The DNA for the CDR3 is TGTGCCAGCAGTTACTCTCTTACCCCAGCTTTCTTT. It specifies CASSYSLTPAFF.

This sequence joins TRBV15 and TRBJ1-2; D possibly corresponds to TRBD1 (5 bases). CDR1 is LNHNV and CDR2 is YYDKDF in the germline V gene (reference sequence). This CDR3 contains 14 residues. Trimming removed 0 bases from V and 4 bases from J, with 9 bases in between. Written as DNA, the CDR3 is TGTGCCACCAGCAGAGAACGGGACGGCTATGGCTACACCTTC. Protein sequence: CATSRERDGYGYTF.

This clone was observed a handful of times. The gene calls are TRBV7-2 and TRBJ2-7, with 8 positions matching TRBD2. The CDR3 extends over 16 amino acids. Germline CDR1 and CDR2: SGHTA and FQGNSA. With V trimmed by 3 bases and J by 0 bases, 7 bases remained unmatched. The DNA for the CDR3 is TGTGCCAGCAGCTTGGGGCCGGGAGGGAGCTCCTACGAGCAGTACTTC. It yields the protein CASSLGPGGSSYEQYF.

This clone was seen a handful of times. The rearrangement links TRBV6-6 to TRBJ2-3, with 13 bases lining up with TRBD2. The V gene end was trimmed by 6 bases and the J gene end by 5 bases; junction bases not matched to a gene: 5. CDR1 and CDR2 from the germline V gene are MNHNY and SVGAGI (reference sequence). CDR3 length equals 15 residues. CDR3 nucleotides: TGTGCCAGCAGCAGACTAGCGGGGGGCGGAGATACGCAGTATTTT. It translates to CASSRLAGGGDTQYF.

This CDR3 reads CASSGRATGSNQPQHF. Written as DNA, the CDR3 is TGTGCCAGCAGCGGCCGGGCCACCGGTAGCAATCAGCCCCAGCATTTT. The genes are TRBV7-8 and TRBJ1-5; D is uncertain. V was trimmed by 5 bases and J by 0 bases, leaving 14 bases between them. In germline, CDR1 is SGHVS, CDR2 FQNEAQ. CDR3 size: 16 residues.

In its sample, this clone was seen a few times. The chain carries TRBV19 and TRBJ1-1, with D possibly matching TRBD1 (6 bases). The length of the CDR3 is 16 residues. The germline V and J ends were trimmed by 1 base and 0 bases, with 12 bases remaining between them. Germline V CDR1 and CDR2: LNHDA, SQIVND (reference sequence). The chain's CDR3 is CASSIASGQMNTEAFF. The CDR3 DNA reads as TGTGCCAGTAGTATAGCTTCCGGACAGATGAACACTGAAGCTTTCTTT.

V and J are TRBV27 and TRBJ2-2; 7 bases align to TRBD1. J lost 4 bases, V lost 5 bases, and 7 bases had no gene match. This CDR3 has 15 residues. Germline V lookup: CDR1 MNHEY, CDR2 SMNVEV (reference sequence). The CDR3 sequence: CASSLDRVSTGELFF. For the CDR3, the DNA is TGTGCCAGCAGTCTCGACAGGGTGAGCACCGGGGAGCTGTTTTTT.

The chain uses TRBV5-1 and TRBJ1-1, with 7 bases that match TRBD1. Germline CDR1 reads SGHRS; CDR2 reads YFSETQ. Unmatched junction bases numbered 7, after V lost 4 bases and J lost 1 base. The CDR3 is 15 amino acids. The CDR3 sequence: CASSLRQGANTEAFF. CDR3 nucleotides: TGCGCCAGCAGCCTTCGACAGGGCGCGAACACTGAAGCTTTCTTT. The whole variable domain, filled in from reference TRBV5-1 and TRBJ1-1, reads KAGVTQTPRYLIKTRGQQVTLSCSPISGHRSVSWYQQTPGQGLQFLFEYFSETQRNKGNFPGRFSGRQFSNSRSEMNVSTLELGDSALYLCASSLRQGANTEAFFGQGTRLTVV.

The chain carries TRBV6-1 and TRBJ2-1; TRBD1 aligns across 8 bases. This CDR3 has 16 residues. In germline, CDR1 is MNHNS, CDR2 SASEGT. After removal of 4 bases from V and 5 bases from J, the junction contained 10 bases not matched to a gene. CDR3 sequence: CASSAYPGQANNEQFF. Written as DNA, the CDR3 is TGTGCCAGCAGTGCATATCCGGGACAGGCGAACAATGAGCAGTTCTTC.

The rearrangement links TRBV5-1 to TRBJ2-2; TRBD1 matches 10 bases. Germline V CDR1 and CDR2: SGHRS, YFSETQ. The CDR3 consists of 15 residues. Trimming removed 0 bases from V and 7 bases from J; junction bases left unmatched: 3. The CDR3 sequence is CASSLGDRGHGELFF. The CDR3 region has the DNA TGCGCCAGCAGCTTGGGCGACAGGGGGCACGGGGAGCTGTTTTTT.

This clone was observed a few times. The chain employs TRBV7-2 and TRBJ2-5; 12 bases fit TRBD2. From germline, CDR1 is SGHTA and CDR2 FQGNSA. Unmatched junction bases numbered 6, after V lost 2 bases and J lost 5 bases. This CDR3 has 16 amino acids. CDR3 sequence reads: CASSLIALAGGETQYF. The CDR3 coding sequence is TGTGCCAGCAGCTTAATTGCGCTAGCGGGGGGGGAGACCCAGTACTTC.

V usage is TRBV10-2 and J usage is TRBJ1-1; D is unclear. CDR3 size: 12 residues. V was cut by 4 bases and J by 1 base, with 4 bases left in between. Germline lookup yields CDR1 WSHSY and CDR2 SAAADI. The CDR3 bases are TGCGCCAGCAGTGGCGGGAACACTGAAGCTTTCTTT. Translation: CASSGGNTEAFF.

In regard to this clone: A read error may produce the germline difference seen at one junction end. The CDR3 reads CASSLGGESNEQFF. The CDR3, as DNA: TGTGCTAGCAGCTTAGGCGGGGAGAGCAATGAGCAGTTCTTC. The genes are TRBV7-7 and TRBJ2-1, with D maybe TRBD2 (6 bases). Germline CDR1 reads SSHAT; CDR2 reads FNYEAQ (reference sequence). This CDR3 is 14 amino acids long.

This rearrangement joins TRBV7-2 to TRBJ2-5, with 7 bases fitting TRBD1. The CDR3 spans 14 residues. Germline CDR1 SGHTA, CDR2 FQGNSA. With 1 base clipped from V and 5 bases from J, the junction kept 4 bases outside the gene matches. For the CDR3, the DNA is TGTGCCAGCAGCTTAGAGGGGGCCCTGGAGACCCAGTACTTC. Protein: CASSLEGALETQYF.

This chain joins TRBV4-3 and TRBJ1-2, with 9 positions matching TRBD1. The CDR3 spans 16 residues. Germline assignment: CDR1 LGHNA and CDR2 YSLEER. V lost 4 bases to trimming and J lost 3 bases; unmatched junction nucleotides: 9. The CDR3 DNA follows: TGCGCCAGCAGCCCGAACCGGGACAGGGTAGACTATGGCTACACCTTC. Protein product: CASSPNRDRVDYGYTF.

The rearrangement uses TRBV5-1 and TRBJ1-5; no clear D gene. Germline V gives CDR1 SGHRS, CDR2 YFSETQ. The CDR3 contains 14 residues. Trimming removed 0 bases at V and 5 bases at J, with 9 bases between. The CDR3 spells CASSLGGPDQPQHF. Here the CDR3 DNA reads TGCGCCAGCAGCTTGGGGGGTCCCGATCAGCCCCAGCATTTT.

This chain links TRBV6-9 with TRBJ2-3; 8 bases align to TRBD2. CDR3 size: 14 residues. The J segment lost 4 bases and the V segment lost 3 bases, leaving 3 bases of the junction unmatched. From germline, CDR1 is MNHGY and CDR2 SVAAGI. For the CDR3, the DNA is TGTGCCAGCAGTTACGGGGGGGCGGCAGATACGCAGTATTTT. It translates to CASSYGGAADTQYF.

The chain combines TRBV5-6 with TRBJ1-5; TRBD1 might be the D (6 bases). Germline CDR1 reads SGHDT; CDR2 reads YYEEEE. V lost 2 bases and J 0 bases, leaving 15 bases between the germline ends. This CDR3 comprises 17 residues. The CDR3 sequence: CASSLTGQSNSNQPQHF. The CDR3 DNA reads as TGTGCCAGCAGCTTAACAGGACAGTCTAATAGCAATCAGCCCCAGCATTTT. The full variable domain, in which reference TRBV5-6 and TRBJ1-5 provide the parts outside the CDR3, is DAGVTQSPTHLIKTRGQQVTLRCSPKSGHDTVSWYQQALGQGPQFIFQYYEEEERQRGNFPDRFSGHQFPNYSSELNVNALLLGDSALYLCASSLTGQSNSNQPQHFGDGTRLSIL.

Only one count was recorded for this clone. The V and J genes are TRBV27 and TRBJ2-1; 12 nucleotides line up with TRBD1. This CDR3 region has 16 residues. V lost 3 bases to trimming and J lost 7 bases; unmatched junction nucleotides: 7. Germline CDR1 reads MNHEY; CDR2 reads SMNVEV (reference sequence). The CDR3 spells CASSFYRDRGLNEQFF. CDR3 bases: TGTGCCAGCAGTTTTTACCGGGACAGGGGGCTAAATGAGCAGTTCTTC.

The chain employs TRBV5-1 and TRBJ2-1; D gene uncertain. The germline V gene has CDR1 SGHRS and CDR2 YFSETQ. V was pared by 4 bases and J by 5 bases, with 7 bases between. CDR3 length: 12 residues. The CDR3 is CASSRTDNEQFF. The CDR3 DNA is TGCGCCAGCAGCCGGACCGACAATGAGCAGTTCTTC.

The chain employs TRBV6-5 and TRBJ1-1, with 7 bases fitting TRBD1. This CDR3 has 14 residues. Germline V gene lookup returns CDR1 MNHEY and CDR2 SVGAGI. Trimming removed 8 bases from V and 6 bases from J; junction bases left unmatched: 12. The CDR3 DNA follows: TGTGCCAGCCACAACCGACAGGGAGCCTCTGAAGCTTTCTTT. Its translation is CASHNRQGASEAFF.

V is TRBV6-1 and J is TRBJ2-1; TRBD2 matches 7 bases. CDR3 length: 13 amino acids. Germline CDR1 reads MNHNS; CDR2 reads SASEGT. Germline trimming cut 8 bases from V and 3 bases from J; bases unmatched to any gene: 4. This CDR3 reads CASWEGLYNEQFF. In DNA, the CDR3 is TGTGCCAGCTGGGAGGGGCTCTACAATGAGCAGTTCTTC.

This clone is a singleton in its sample. In DNA, the CDR3 is TGTGCCAGCCACAGCGGGAATCTCTACGAGCAGTACTTC. It yields the protein CASHSGNLYEQYF. This chain uses TRBV27 with TRBJ2-7; TRBD2 agrees at 7 bases. The CDR3 loop spans 13 amino acids. The trim removed 8 bases at V and 3 bases at J, leaving 7 bases unmatched. In germline, CDR1 is MNHEY, CDR2 SMNVEV (reference sequence).

The chain is built from TRBV6-5 and TRBJ2-1, with 7 bases that match TRBD1. Germline V gene data show CDR1 as MNHEY and CDR2 as SVGAGI. The V segment lost 6 bases and the J segment 8 bases; nucleotides outside the gene matches: 10. The CDR3 is 14 residues long. The CDR3 region is CASSPTGAFDEQFF. The CDR3 region has the DNA TGTGCCAGCAGCCCTACAGGGGCGTTTGATGAGCAGTTCTTC.

This chain connects TRBV6-1 to TRBJ1-5; no definite D call. CDR1 is MNHNS, CDR2 SASEGT, per germline. The V and J ends lost 6 bases and 0 bases respectively, with 15 bases between them. The CDR3 has 16 residues. CDR3 amino acids: CASREMSTGSNQPQHF. In DNA form, the CDR3 reads TGTGCCAGCAGGGAAATGTCGACGGGTAGCAATCAGCCCCAGCATTTT.